The T cell receptor (beta chain) described here comes from a study of T-cell reconstitution after alpha-beta-depleted transplantation in children. Study-wide results and limits: T cells produced anew were the main source of T-cell counts and diversity one year after transplant.

The junction had 3 bases not matched to a gene; V was cut back by 0 bases and J by 2 bases. The V gene's germline CDR1 is SGHTA and CDR2 FQGTGA. CDR3 length: 16 residues. Many counts were recorded for this clonotype. The antigen is not known. Preparation of the TCRbeta library was carried out with unique molecular identifiers. TCRdb passed the PCR reads through MiXCR, listing each CDR3 protein once. The sample lists some 450,000 distinct CDR3 sequences; around 46% were seen once. The chain recombines TRBV7-3 with TRBJ2-3; 9 bases agree with TRBD2. Source: PBMCs, taken before TCRalphabeta/CD19-depleted stem cell transplant. This TCR was recovered from a girl aged 2 to 9 with aplastic anemia, due to receive a stem cell transplant. CDR3 loop: CASSLTSGGNTDTQYF. The CDR3 DNA follows: TGTGCCAGCAGCTTAACTAGCGGGGGAAACACAGATACGCAGTATTTT.